The 11 T cell receptor beta chains listed next were all sequenced from one sample in a study of cytotoxic CD8 clonotypes in ibrutinib-treated CLL. Using immunoSEQ multiplex PCR, the repertoire was profiled, and TCRdb retains in-frame clones only, with some absent. The data hold 190,000 or so clones, with over 60% observed a single time. Sequenced material: PBMCs, taken after 24 months of ibrutinib treatment. All receptors derive from a human donor with chronic lymphocytic leukemia.

The chain has TRBV5-1 and TRBJ2-7; D remains ambiguous. Trimming took 5 bases from V and 2 from J, leaving 14 bases between them. Germline values: CDR1 SGHRS, CDR2 YFSETQ. The CDR3 is made up of 14 amino acids. The CDR3 nucleotides are TGCGCCAGCAGTTTAGGGCGGAACCCCTACGAGCAGTACTTC. This encodes CASSLGRNPYEQYF.

The chain joins TRBV6-1 to TRBJ2-7; D is unclear. Trimming removed 9 bases from V and 5 bases from J, with 17 bases in between. CDR1 MNHNS and CDR2 SASEGT come from the germline V gene. The CDR3 sequence is 13 residues long. Here the CDR3 DNA reads TGTGCCAGTAGCACACACCACCAACACGAGCAGTACTTC. Translating gives CASSTHHQHEQYF.

J is TRBJ2-3 and V is TRBV6-1; 11 bases align to TRBD2. The CDR3 has 14 residues. The V gene's germline CDR1 is MNHNS and CDR2 SASEGT. J lost 6 bases, V lost 5 bases, and 4 bases had no gene match. Written as DNA, the CDR3 is TGTGCCAGCAGTATAGCGGGAGGGCGTGATACGCAGTATTTT. It codes for CASSIAGGRDTQYF.

The CDR3 nucleotides are TGTGCCAGCAGCGGGACTAGTGGGGGTGAGCAGTTCTTC. Translated, it gives CASSGTSGGEQFF. V is TRBV9 and J is TRBJ2-1; TRBD2 agrees at 7 bases. Per germline, CDR1 SGDLS and CDR2 YYNGEE. The CDR3 is made up of 13 amino acids. V lost 3 bases, J lost 9 bases, and 6 bases stayed unmatched.

Only a few counts were recorded for this clone. The chain employs TRBV29-1 and TRBJ2-5; 9 bases are a match to TRBD1. Germline V gene sequence: CDR1 SQVTM, CDR2 ANQGSEA. V shed 3 bases, J shed 4 bases, and the junction held 6 bases outside the gene matches. The length of the CDR3 is 14 residues. The CDR3 sequence: CSVELGQGLETQYF. The CDR3 nucleotides are TGCAGCGTTGAGCTGGGACAGGGATTAGAGACCCAGTACTTC.

J is TRBJ2-7 and V is TRBV7-8; D remains ambiguous. Trimming left V 6 bases short and J 1 base short, with 13 bases between. Germline V lookup: CDR1 SGHVS, CDR2 FQNEAQ. The CDR3 extends over 14 amino acids. As DNA, the CDR3 is TGTGCCAGCAGTGAGACTCACGATTCCTACGAGCAGTACTTC. Amino acid sequence: CASSETHDSYEQYF.

V gene TRBV6-1 combines with J gene TRBJ1-5, with a tentative D call TRBD1 (5 bases). This CDR3 spans 15 amino acids. The V end was cut by 7 bases, the J end by 4 bases, with 17 bases between. CDR1 and CDR2 from the germline V gene are MNHNS and SASEGT. CDR3: CASIPGRKRNQPQHF. DNA for the CDR3: TGTGCCAGCATTCCGGGACGCAAGAGGAATCAGCCCCAGCATTTT.

This clone came up a few times. The chain carries TRBV28 and TRBJ2-5; unclear D gene. Per germline, CDR1 MDHEN and CDR2 SYDVKM. The CDR3 runs 12 residues. V dropped 4 bases and J dropped 2 bases, with 5 bases sitting between them. CDR3 amino acids: CASSSLQETQYF. In DNA form, the CDR3 reads TGTGCCAGCAGTTCGTTACAAGAGACCCAGTACTTC.

CDR3 loop: CASSTGLAGDKGRLFF. As DNA, the CDR3 is TGTGCCAGTAGTACCGGACTAGCGGGCGATAAGGGGCGGCTGTTTTTT. The chain is built from TRBV19 and TRBJ2-2; 11 bases are shared with TRBD2. The ends lost 4 bases at V and 13 bases at J; junction bases unmatched: 14. The V gene's germline CDR1 is LNHDA and CDR2 SQIVND (reference sequence). There are 16 residues in the CDR3.

The V gene is TRBV7-8, the J gene TRBJ1-2; D is possibly TRBD1 (5 bases). The CDR3 is 15 residues long. The V end lost 5 bases, the J end lost 8 bases, and 21 bases lay between the germline ends. Germline assignment: CDR1 SGHVS and CDR2 FQNEAQ. The CDR3 here is CASSPIPGGGDGYTF. CDR3 DNA sequence: TGTGCCAGCAGCCCCATTCCGGGGGGAGGTGACGGCTACACCTTC.

About this clone itself: The junction and the germline gene differ at one end; a read error may be behind it. The V gene is TRBV7-9, the J gene TRBJ1-3, with 7 bases lining up with TRBD1. Germline CDR1 and CDR2: SEHNR and FQNEAQ (reference sequence). CDR3 length: 11 amino acids. CDR3 region: CASRFGTDCRF. In DNA form, the CDR3 reads TGTGCCAGCAGATTTGGGACAGACTGTCGTTTT.